The 32 T cell receptor beta chains below all came from one sample that was sequenced in a study of OX40 agonist ivuxolimab in advanced cancers. The protocol was immunoSEQ multiplex PCR, while the TCRdb copy is restricted to in-frame clones and leaves out a portion. The repertoire includes over 55,000 clones, roughly 88% of them detected once, and roughly 2.4% sits in the top ten. Sample: CD4+ or CD8+ T cells sorted from blood, taken in a trial of the OX40 agonist ivuxolimab. These receptors were collected from an adult with an advanced solid tumor such as melanoma, head and neck, liver or kidney cancer.

The CDR3 bases are TGTGCCAGCAGCTTACTCCTCAAGGGTAATTCACCCCTCCACTTT. This encodes CASSLLLKGNSPLHF. This rearrangement joins TRBV7-2 to TRBJ1-6; no reliable D call. With 2 bases removed from V and 6 bases from J, the gap between germline ends came to 11 bases. Per the germline V gene, CDR1 is SGHTA and CDR2 is FQGNSA. The CDR3 contains 15 residues. Drawing the rest from reference TRBV7-2 and TRBJ1-6, the complete variable domain is GAGVSQSPSNKVTEKGKDVELRCDPISGHTALYWYRQSLGQGLEFLIYFQGNSAPDKSGLPSDRFSAERTGGSVSTLTIQRTQQEDSAVYLCASSLLLKGNSPLHFGNGTRLTVT.

The J gene is TRBJ1-2, the V gene TRBV18; 7 positions match TRBD1. CDR3 length: 17 amino acids. The V gene end was trimmed by 2 bases and the J gene end by 0 bases; junction bases not matched to a gene: 9. Germline V gene lookup returns CDR1 KGHSH and CDR2 LQKENI. The CDR3 here is CASSPGGGRGANYGYTF. As DNA, the CDR3 is TGTGCCAGCTCACCAGGAGGGGGCAGAGGTGCTAACTATGGCTACACCTTC.

In nucleotides, the CDR3 is TGCGCCAGCAGCTTGGGAGGCAGGCTAGAAGAGACCCAGTACTTC. It yields the protein CASSLGGRLEETQYF. The chain combines TRBV5-1 with TRBJ2-5; D ambiguous. CDR1 is SGHRS and CDR2 is YFSETQ in the germline V gene. This CDR3 is 15 amino acids long. The V and J ends lost 0 bases and 3 bases respectively, with 12 bases between them.

This chain connects TRBV6-1 to TRBJ2-5, with TRBD2 as a possible D gene (6 bases). From germline, CDR1 is MNHNS and CDR2 SASEGT. The CDR3 contains 15 residues. V shed 5 bases and J shed 2 bases, with 15 bases lying between them. The CDR3 nucleotides are TGTGCCAGCAGTTTCTATAGCGGAACACAAGAGACCCAGTACTTC. It encodes CASSFYSGTQETQYF.

V gene TRBV6-1 combines with J gene TRBJ1-3; no clear D gene. V shed 3 bases and J shed 10 bases, with 19 bases lying between them. This CDR3 is 15 amino acids long. The germline gives CDR1 MNHNS, CDR2 SASEGT. CDR3 coding DNA: TGTGCCAGCAGTGATGAGAGCGAGCCCCAGAAAACCATATATTTT. Translated, it gives CASSDESEPQKTIYF.

This chain connects TRBV19 to TRBJ2-3; D gene unclear. CDR3 length equals 13 residues. Deletions cut 5 bases from V and 3 bases from J, with 9 bases between. CDR1 is LNHDA and CDR2 is SQIVND in the germline V gene (reference sequence). CDR3 in amino acids: CASSPRPTDTQYF. DNA of the CDR3: TGTGCCAGTAGTCCACGACCAACAGATACGCAGTATTTT.

This clone was observed a single time. The rearrangement links TRBV9 to TRBJ2-1; D perhaps matches TRBD2 (6 bases). Trimming cost V 0 bases and J 2 bases, with 12 bases left between them. In germline, CDR1 is SGDLS, CDR2 YYNGEE. CDR3 length: 16 amino acids. The CDR3 reads CASSVGGAGPYNEQFF. For the CDR3, the DNA is TGTGCCAGCAGCGTAGGGGGAGCGGGCCCCTACAATGAGCAGTTCTTC.

This clone is a singleton in its sample. This chain joins TRBV7-3 and TRBJ1-1; D gene ambiguous. Per the germline V gene, CDR1 is SGHTA and CDR2 is FQGTGA. CDR3 length equals 17 residues. V was clipped by 3 bases and J by 4 bases, with 21 bases between them. CDR3 nucleotides: TGTGCCAGCAGCTTGTTTCCCGGACGGGCTGCTTCCACTGAAGCTTTCTTT. Protein product: CASSLFPGRAASTEAFF.

The sample holds one count of this clone. This sequence joins TRBV5-1 and TRBJ1-4; D perhaps matches TRBD1 (6 bases). Trimming stripped 0 bases from V and 9 bases from J, with 9 bases between. Germline CDR1 is SGHRS and CDR2 is YFSETQ. The CDR3 contains 13 residues. CDR3 sequence (DNA): TGCGCCAGCAGCTTGGGGGGGCAGAAAAAACTGTTTTTT. Translated, it gives CASSLGGQKKLFF.

This clone appeared a single time. The chain is built from TRBV2 and TRBJ2-1; 12 nucleotides match TRBD2. This CDR3 is 15 amino acids long. Germline CDR1 is SNHLY and CDR2 is FYNNEI. V trimming: 6 bases; J trimming: 4 bases; junction bases outside the gene matches: 4. The DNA for the CDR3 is TGTGCCAGCAGCGCGACTAGCGGGGGATACAATGAGCAGTTCTTC. Translated: CASSATSGGYNEQFF.

The V gene is TRBV14, the J gene TRBJ2-1; 10 bases fit TRBD2. This CDR3 has 18 amino acids. Germline V lookup: CDR1 SGHDN, CDR2 FVKESK. V dropped 0 bases and J dropped 7; count of bases not matched to a gene: 12. CDR3 DNA: TGTGCCAGCAGCCAAGATCTGGCCAGCGGGGGGGTCTATAATGAGCAGTTCTTC. Translation gives CASSQDLASGGVYNEQFF.

The chain joins TRBV7-2 to TRBJ2-6, with 8 nucleotides matching TRBD1. Germline CDR1 SGHTA, CDR2 FQGNSA. The CDR3 has 18 residues. V shed 1 base, J shed 1 base, and the junction held 6 bases outside the gene matches. The CDR3 DNA reads TGTGCCAGCAGCTTAGTTACCGGACAGGGTTCTGGGGCCAACGTCCTGACTTTC. Translated, it gives CASSLVTGQGSGANVLTF.

CDR3 loop: CASSQRTGEYNEQFF. CDR3 DNA: TGCGCCAGCAGCCAACGAACCGGGGAATACAATGAGCAGTTCTTC. The V call is TRBV5-1, the J call TRBJ2-1; possibly TRBD2 for D (5 bases). Germline-derived CDR1 and CDR2 are SGHRS and YFSETQ. Between the trimmed V and J ends, which lost 4 bases and 4 bases, there was a span of 15 bases. The CDR3 extends over 15 amino acids.

The gene calls are TRBV29-1 and TRBJ2-1; TRBD2 agrees at 7 bases. The germline V gene has CDR1 SQVTM and CDR2 ANQGSEA. The CDR3 has 14 residues. V was pared by 7 bases and J by 3 bases, with 9 bases of the junction left unmatched. The CDR3 coding sequence is TGCAGCGCCAAGGGGACTAACCTCTACAATGAGCAGTTCTTC. Translation gives CSAKGTNLYNEQFF.

This clone was detected once. J is TRBJ2-1 and V is TRBV4-3; 8 positions agree with TRBD2. V was pared by 4 bases and J by 4 bases, with 12 bases of the junction left unmatched. There are 17 residues in the CDR3. Germline V CDR1 and CDR2: LGHNA, YSLEER. CDR3 loop: CASSPSPGGGGYNEQFF. CDR3 sequence (DNA): TGCGCCAGCAGCCCCTCCCCGGGAGGGGGGGGGTACAATGAGCAGTTCTTC.

The rearrangement uses TRBV7-9 and TRBJ2-2; TRBD1 matches at 9 bases. From germline, CDR1 is SEHNR and CDR2 FQNEAQ (reference sequence). J lost 7 bases, V lost 5 bases, and 5 bases had no gene match. This CDR3 spans 14 amino acids. The CDR3 DNA reads as TGTGCCAGCAGCCTACAGGGGGCGATCGGGGAGCTGTTTTTT. Its protein product is CASSLQGAIGELFF.

The chain uses TRBV20-1 and TRBJ2-5; TRBD1 or TRBD2 may be the D gene (6 bases each). CDR1 is DFQATT and CDR2 is SNEGSKA in the germline V gene (reference sequence). Trimming removed 5 bases from V and 5 bases from J, with 9 bases in between. This CDR3 has 11 amino acids. CDR3 sequence (DNA): TGCAGTGCTCTAGGGGGGGAGACCCAGTACTTC. It yields the protein CSALGGETQYF.

This clone was detected only once. The genes are TRBV7-2 and TRBJ2-5; D not resolved. The CDR3 sequence is 16 residues long. Germline lookup yields CDR1 SGHTA and CDR2 FQGNSA. Trimming shortened V by 1 base and J by 3 bases, and 15 bases separated the two germline ends. CDR3 nucleotide sequence: TGTGCCAGCAGCTTAGAAGCCCATTGGGGTAAAGAGACCCAGTACTTC. This gives the protein CASSLEAHWGKETQYF.

J is TRBJ1-4 and V is TRBV21-1. TRBV21-1 is flagged as a pseudogene. The CDR3 spans 17 residues. The DNA for the CDR3 is TGTGCCAGCAGCAAAGTAACGGCTCCTGCAACTAATGAAAAACTGTTTTTT. It encodes CASSKVTAPATNEKLFF.

V gene TRBV27 combines with J gene TRBJ1-6, with D possibly matching TRBD1 (5 bases). This CDR3 has 18 residues. V was cut by 5 bases and J by 7 bases, with 24 bases left in between. Germline values: CDR1 MNHEY, CDR2 SMNVEV (reference sequence). The CDR3 nucleotides read TGTGCCAGCAGTACGTTTTTTGACACAGGAAATCCAAATTCACCCCTCCACTTT. Translating gives CASSTFFDTGNPNSPLHF.

The gene calls are TRBV2 and TRBJ1-3, with 8 positions matching TRBD1. The trim removed 2 bases at V and 0 bases at J, leaving 3 bases unmatched. Germline V gene sequence: CDR1 SNHLY, CDR2 FYNNEI. The CDR3 sequence is 16 residues long. CDR3 sequence (DNA): TGTGCCAGCAGTGAAACCCAGGGGGCCTCTGGAAACACCATATATTTT. Encoded protein: CASSETQGASGNTIYF. The variable domain in full, with the rest retrieved from reference TRBV2 and TRBJ1-3, is EPEVTQTPSHQVTQMGQEVILRCVPISNHLYFYWYRQILGQKVEFLVSFYNNEISEKSEIFDDQFSVERPDGSNFTLKIRSTKLEDSAMYFCASSETQGASGNTIYFGEGSWLTVV.

The CDR3 is CATSVGEDTQYF. As DNA, the CDR3 is TGTGCCACCTCGGTGGGTGAAGATACGCAGTATTTT. The V call is TRBV19, the J call TRBJ2-3, with D hard to call. This CDR3 region has 12 residues. The germline V and J ends were trimmed by 10 bases and 5 bases, with 13 bases remaining between them. Germline V lookup: CDR1 LNHDA, CDR2 SQIVND (reference sequence). Complete variable domain (other parts from reference TRBV19 and TRBJ2-3): DGGITQSPKYLFRKEGQNVTLSCEQNLNHDAMYWYRQDPGQGLRLIYYSQIVNDFQKGDIAEGYSVSREKKESFPLTVTSAQKNPTAFYLCATSVGEDTQYFGPGTRLTVL.

This clone was seen only once. This chain uses TRBV19 with TRBJ1-1, with 10 nucleotides matching TRBD1. This CDR3 spans 13 amino acids. Germline CDR1 is LNHDA and CDR2 is SQIVND (reference sequence). Trimming at V came to 3 bases and at J to 10 bases, leaving 5 bases not matched to a gene. In DNA form, the CDR3 reads TGTGCCAGTAGTATCGGGACAGGGGATACAGCTTTCTTT. It specifies CASSIGTGDTAFF.

The rearrangement joins TRBV2 to TRBJ2-3; TRBD2 matches 7 bases. Germline assignment: CDR1 SNHLY and CDR2 FYNNEI. V gave up 6 bases and J gave up 4 bases; unmatched junction bases: 7. The CDR3 totals 14 residues. This CDR3 reads CASSPPRGSDTQYF. CDR3 in DNA: TGTGCCAGCAGCCCCCCGCGGGGGTCAGATACGCAGTATTTT.

J is TRBJ2-3 and V is TRBV18; D is unclear. The CDR3 length is 13 residues. The germline gives CDR1 KGHSH, CDR2 LQKENI. V lost 1 base and J 4 bases, leaving 6 bases between the germline ends. The CDR3 region has the DNA TGTGCCAGCTCACCACGTGGGGCAGATACGCAGTATTTT. It codes for CASSPRGADTQYF.

The rearrangement links TRBV4-3 to TRBJ2-2; D is undetermined. CDR1 and CDR2 from the germline V gene are LGHNA and YSLEER. Trimming removed 2 bases at V and 4 bases at J, with 17 bases between. The CDR3 spans 17 residues. The CDR3 loop reads CASSQLLQPLGTGELFF. The CDR3 coding sequence is TGCGCCAGCAGCCAACTTTTGCAGCCGCTCGGCACCGGGGAGCTGTTTTTT.

This clone has just one count. The V gene is TRBV29-1, the J gene TRBJ2-5; D call uncertain. Germline CDR1 and CDR2: SQVTM and ANQGSEA. This CDR3 is built from 13 residues. Trimming took 4 bases from V and 0 from J, leaving 9 bases between them. The CDR3, as DNA: TGCAGCGTTGTGGCCGGGTACCAAGAGACCCAGTACTTC. Protein product: CSVVAGYQETQYF.

The V and J genes are TRBV4-2 and TRBJ1-5; D gene ambiguous. Trimming shortened V by 1 base and J by 7 bases, and 8 bases separated the two germline ends. The CDR3 is made up of 13 amino acids. From germline, CDR1 is LGHNA and CDR2 YNFKEQ. The CDR3 bases are TGTGCCAGCAGCCAAGTTCTCAACCAGCCCCAGCATTTT. Its translation is CASSQVLNQPQHF.

This clone was picked up a small number of times. The V call is TRBV9, the J call TRBJ1-6, with TRBD1 matching 8 bases. V dropped 1 base and J dropped 7; count of bases not matched to a gene: 10. The CDR3 is 17 residues long. CDR1 and CDR2 (germline): SGDLS, YYNGEE. This CDR3 reads CASSVSSRTGINSPLHF. CDR3 nucleotides: TGTGCCAGCAGCGTATCCTCAAGGACAGGGATAAATTCACCCCTCCACTTT.

The chain combines TRBV18 with TRBJ1-1; TRBD1 matches at 7 bases. Germline-derived CDR1 and CDR2 are KGHSH and LQKENI. V dropped 3 bases and J dropped 1; count of bases not matched to a gene: 8. The CDR3 is 16 amino acids. CDR3 DNA: TGTGCCAGCTCACCGACAGGGACACTACGGAACACTGAAGCTTTCTTT. Translating gives CASSPTGTLRNTEAFF.

V and J are TRBV28 and TRBJ1-4; 10 nucleotides line up with TRBD1. Looked up from germline, CDR1 is MDHEN and CDR2 is SYDVKM. Trimming took 5 bases from V and 7 from J; bases not matched to a gene: 7. The CDR3 totals 15 residues. The CDR3 loop is CASSPRDRGREKLFF. In DNA, the CDR3 is TGTGCCAGCAGTCCCCGGGACAGGGGTCGTGAAAAACTGTTTTTT.

The rearrangement joins TRBV7-2 to TRBJ2-7; 7 bases agree with TRBD1. This CDR3 spans 16 amino acids. Trimming took 2 bases from V and 5 from J; bases not matched to a gene: 12. CDR1 is SGHTA, CDR2 FQGNSA, per germline. CDR3 region: CASSLRQGQSPHEQYF. The DNA of the CDR3 is TGTGCCAGCAGCTTACGTCAGGGACAGTCGCCACACGAGCAGTACTTC.